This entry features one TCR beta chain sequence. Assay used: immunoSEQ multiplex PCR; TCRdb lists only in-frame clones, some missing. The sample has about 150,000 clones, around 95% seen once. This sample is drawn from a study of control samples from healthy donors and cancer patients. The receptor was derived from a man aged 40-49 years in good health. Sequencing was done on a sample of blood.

The CDR3 region has the DNA TGTGCCAGCAGTGCGCCTAGCGGGGTGTACGAGCAGTACTTC. Residues: CASSAPSGVYEQYF. V and J are TRBV28 and TRBJ2-7, with 9 bases fitting TRBD2. Germline V gene data show CDR1 as MDHEN and CDR2 as SYDVKM. Trimming at V came to 5 bases and at J to 4 bases, leaving 6 bases not matched to a gene. This CDR3 spans 14 amino acids.